This is a list of T cell receptor beta chains from one sample in a study of shared clonotypes between healthy human individuals. The protocol was immunoSEQ multiplex PCR, while the TCRdb copy is restricted to in-frame clones and leaves out a portion. Among approximately 1.5 million clones listed, approximately 98.5% were seen once. Sequenced input: naive CD4+ T cells sorted from blood. These TCRs come from a man under 40 in good health. Each CDR3 is given with its conserved first and last residue. The D gene is left open where the match is weak. Clone sizes are given selectively: once, few, many, or a class where the clone is expanded.

clone size: -
V gene: TRBV5-1
CDR3 length: 15
J gene: TRBJ2-3
D gene: TRBD1
CDR3 protein: CASSLEQGSTDTQYF
CDR3 DNA: TGCGCCAGCAGCTTGGAACAGGGGAGCACAGATACGCAGTATTTT

clone size: -
V gene: TRBV28
CDR3 length: 15
J gene: TRBJ1-5
D gene: -
CDR3 protein: CASSLVGAGGQPQHF
CDR3 DNA: TGTGCCAGCAGTTTAGTTGGGGCGGGGGGTCAGCCCCAGCATTTT

clone size: once
V gene: TRBV13
CDR3 length: 22
J gene: TRBJ2-3
D gene: TRBD2
CDR3 protein: CASSLVVGGRVSGTSSTDTQYF
CDR3 DNA: TGTGCCAGCAGCTTAGTCGTGGGCGGGAGAGTTAGTGGAACCAGTAGCACAGATACGCAGTATTTT

clone size: few
V gene: TRBV2
CDR3 length: 14
J gene: TRBJ2-7
D gene: -
CDR3 protein: CASSDQVVSYEQYF
CDR3 DNA: TGTGCCAGCAGTGACCAGGTCGTCTCCTACGAGCAGTACTTC

clone size: once
V gene: TRBV5-1
CDR3 length: 15
J gene: TRBJ2-7
D gene: -
CDR3 protein: CASSLGGTLHYEQYF
CDR3 DNA: TGCGCCAGCAGCTTGGGGGGGACGCTCCACTACGAGCAGTACTTC

clone size: -
V gene: TRBV10-3
CDR3 length: 14
J gene: TRBJ1-5
D gene: -
CDR3 protein: CAISEGQGNQPQHF
CDR3 DNA: TGTGCCATCAGTGAGGGGCAGGGGAATCAGCCCCAGCATTTT

clone size: -
V gene: TRBV5-5
CDR3 length: 17
J gene: TRBJ1-5
D gene: TRBD1
CDR3 protein: CASSLASSGTGVQPQHF
CDR3 DNA: TGTGCCAGCAGCTTGGCCTCTTCCGGGACAGGGGTTCAGCCCCAGCATTTT

clone size: -
V gene: TRBV4-3
CDR3 length: 16
J gene: TRBJ1-4
D gene: -
CDR3 protein: CASSQAVSGVIEKLFF
CDR3 DNA: TGCGCCAGCAGCCAAGCGGTCTCAGGGGTAATTGAAAAACTGTTTTTT

clone size: -
V gene: TRBV21-1
CDR3 length: 15
J gene: TRBJ2-7
D gene: -
CDR3 protein: CASSKAPGGPYEQYF
CDR3 DNA: TGTGCCAGCAGCAAAGCGCCGGGAGGGCCTTACGAGCAGTACTTC

clone size: -
V gene: TRBV7-2
CDR3 length: 18
J gene: TRBJ2-2
D gene: -
CDR3 protein: CASTARWAGLANTGELFF
CDR3 DNA: TGTGCCAGCACCGCCCGGTGGGCGGGGCTCGCGAACACCGGGGAGCTGTTTTTT

clone size: -
V gene: TRBV5-6
CDR3 length: 12
J gene: TRBJ1-2
D gene: -
CDR3 protein: CASSLDRALHTF
CDR3 DNA: TGTGCCAGCAGCTTGGATAGGGCACTTCACACCTTC

clone size: -
V gene: TRBV27
CDR3 length: 16
J gene: TRBJ2-1
D gene: -
CDR3 protein: CASSLTRASTYNEQFF
CDR3 DNA: TGTGCCAGCAGCCTGACGAGGGCGTCTACTTACAATGAGCAGTTCTTC

clone size: -
V gene: TRBV5-4
CDR3 length: 14
J gene: TRBJ2-4
D gene: -
CDR3 protein: CASSGELAKNIQYF
CDR3 DNA: TGTGCCAGCTCGGGGGAACTAGCCAAAAACATTCAGTACTTC

clone size: -
V gene: TRBV5-6
CDR3 length: 15
J gene: TRBJ2-1
D gene: -
CDR3 protein: CASSLNDKSYNEQFF
CDR3 DNA: TGTGCCAGCAGCCTAAATGACAAGAGCTACAATGAGCAGTTCTTC

clone size: -
V gene: TRBV5-4
CDR3 length: 14
J gene: TRBJ2-7
D gene: -
CDR3 protein: CASSASGAASEQYF
CDR3 DNA: TGTGCCAGCAGCGCGAGCGGCGCGGCGAGCGAGCAGTACTTC

clone size: -
V gene: TRBV28
CDR3 length: 11
J gene: TRBJ1-1
D gene: -
CDR3 protein: CASSAAFEAFF
CDR3 DNA: TGTGCCAGCAGTGCAGCCTTTGAAGCTTTCTTT

clone size: -
V gene: TRBV2
CDR3 length: 14
J gene: TRBJ2-2
D gene: -
CDR3 protein: CASRPTTKEGELFF
CDR3 DNA: TGTGCCAGCAGACCCACTACGAAGGAGGGGGAGCTGTTTTTT

clone size: -
V gene: TRBV20-1
CDR3 length: 11
J gene: TRBJ1-1
D gene: -
CDR3 protein: CSARELGEAFF
CDR3 DNA: TGCAGTGCTAGGGAGCTTGGTGAAGCTTTCTTT

clone size: -
V gene: TRBV7-9
CDR3 length: 16
J gene: TRBJ2-2
D gene: -
CDR3 protein: CASSLVWTPNTGELFF
CDR3 DNA: TGTGCCAGCAGCTTAGTGTGGACACCGAACACCGGGGAGCTGTTTTTT

clone size: -
V gene: TRBV4-2
CDR3 length: 16
J gene: TRBJ2-7
D gene: TRBD2
CDR3 protein: CASSQAGTSGAGEQYF
CDR3 DNA: TGTGCCAGCAGCCAAGCCGGGACTAGCGGCGCCGGTGAGCAGTACTTC

clone size: -
V gene: TRBV12-5
CDR3 length: 12
J gene: TRBJ2-7
D gene: -
CDR3 protein: CASVKRSYEQYF
CDR3 DNA: TGTGCTAGTGTCAAACGGTCCTACGAGCAGTACTTC

clone size: -
V gene: TRBV9
CDR3 length: 14
J gene: TRBJ1-3
D gene: -
CDR3 protein: CASSVAGSGNTIYF
CDR3 DNA: TGTGCCAGCAGCGTAGCAGGGTCTGGAAACACCATATATTTT

clone size: -
V gene: TRBV5-4
CDR3 length: 17
J gene: TRBJ2-7
D gene: TRBD2
CDR3 protein: CASSLALLGGRAGEQYF
CDR3 DNA: TGTGCCAGCAGCTTGGCCCTTCTGGGCGGGAGGGCAGGCGAGCAGTACTTC

clone size: -
V gene: TRBV5-5
CDR3 length: 15
J gene: TRBJ1-3
D gene: -
CDR3 protein: CASSLVVGLGNTIYF
CDR3 DNA: TGTGCCAGCAGCTTGGTCGTGGGCCTGGGAAACACCATATATTTT

clone size: -
V gene: TRBV5-1
CDR3 length: 13
J gene: TRBJ1-1
D gene: TRBD1
CDR3 protein: CATSPTGVTEAFF
CDR3 DNA: TGCGCCACCTCCCCGACAGGGGTCACTGAAGCTTTCTTT

clone size: -
V gene: TRBV28
CDR3 length: 15
J gene: TRBJ2-7
D gene: -
CDR3 protein: CASSLEAMGGYEQYF
CDR3 DNA: TGTGCCAGCAGTTTAGAAGCGATGGGGGGATACGAGCAGTACTTC

clone size: -
V gene: TRBV13
CDR3 length: 13
J gene: TRBJ1-1
D gene: -
CDR3 protein: CASSSTRNTEAFF
CDR3 DNA: TGTGCCAGCAGCTCGACAAGGAACACTGAAGCTTTCTTT

clone size: once
V gene: TRBV7-3
CDR3 length: 15
J gene: TRBJ2-1
D gene: TRBD1
CDR3 protein: CASSLDRGPKDEQFF
CDR3 DNA: TGTGCCAGCAGCTTAGACAGGGGGCCAAAAGATGAGCAGTTCTTC

clone size: -
V gene: TRBV28
CDR3 length: 13
J gene: TRBJ1-5
D gene: -
CDR3 protein: CASSLLGNQPQHF
CDR3 DNA: TGTGCCAGCAGCCTCCTAGGGAATCAGCCCCAGCATTTT

clone size: -
V gene: TRBV7-9
CDR3 length: 13
J gene: TRBJ2-1
D gene: -
CDR3 protein: CASSSKVRDEQFF
CDR3 DNA: TGTGCCAGCAGCTCAAAGGTGCGAGATGAGCAGTTCTTC

clone size: once
V gene: TRBV9
CDR3 length: 14
J gene: TRBJ2-7
D gene: -
CDR3 protein: CASSVGTQAYEQYF
CDR3 DNA: TGTGCCAGCAGCGTAGGAACCCAAGCCTACGAGCAGTACTTC

clone size: -
V gene: TRBV19
CDR3 length: 14
J gene: TRBJ2-7
D gene: -
CDR3 protein: CASSMRPRVYEQYF
CDR3 DNA: TGTGCCAGTAGTATGAGGCCACGCGTCTACGAGCAGTACTTC

clone size: -
V gene: TRBV18
CDR3 length: 13
J gene: TRBJ2-5
D gene: -
CDR3 protein: CASSPSGRETQYF
CDR3 DNA: TGTGCCAGCTCACCAAGCGGGCGCGAGACCCAGTACTTC

clone size: -
V gene: TRBV5-1
CDR3 length: 15
J gene: TRBJ2-7
D gene: -
CDR3 protein: CASSPAGGTHYEQYF
CDR3 DNA: TGCGCCAGCAGCCCGGCGGGCGGGACCCACTACGAGCAGTACTTC

clone size: -
V gene: TRBV6-4
CDR3 length: 18
J gene: TRBJ2-1
D gene: -
CDR3 protein: CASSDSPIPHSTYNEQFF
CDR3 DNA: TGTGCCAGCAGTGACTCACCAATACCGCACAGTACCTACAATGAGCAGTTCTTC

clone size: -
V gene: TRBV27
CDR3 length: 13
J gene: TRBJ1-1
D gene: -
CDR3 protein: CASSPRAALTAFF
CDR3 DNA: TGTGCCAGCAGTCCACGGGCAGCCCTGACAGCTTTCTTT